The entry that follows covers one T cell receptor beta chain sequence. Its specificity is unknown. This specimen belongs to a study of blood T cells in healthy people across ages. Study-wide results and limits: Comparison with aged donors showed that long-lived donors had more naive CD4+ cells and higher diversity.

With a J-beta primer mix and a sample-barcoded 5' primer, a second PCR ran 7 to 11 cycles. MiXCR, applied by TCRdb to the 5' RACE reads, yields one record per CDR3 protein. The repertoire includes about 1,400,000 distinct CDR3 sequences, 42% of them detected once, and 7.9% sits in the top ten. CDR1 SGHRS and CDR2 YFSETQ come from the germline V gene. The CDR3 has 17 amino acids. V shed 3 bases and J shed 4 bases, with 20 bases lying between them. The clonotype originates from a woman aged 18-29 years in good health. V usage is TRBV5-1 and J usage is TRBJ2-1, with a tentative D call TRBD1 (6 bases). The sample was blood. CDR3 bases: TGCGCCAGCAGCTCCCCCCTGGACAGTCCTCCTTACAATGAGCAGTTCTTC. Its translation is CASSSPLDSPPYNEQFF.